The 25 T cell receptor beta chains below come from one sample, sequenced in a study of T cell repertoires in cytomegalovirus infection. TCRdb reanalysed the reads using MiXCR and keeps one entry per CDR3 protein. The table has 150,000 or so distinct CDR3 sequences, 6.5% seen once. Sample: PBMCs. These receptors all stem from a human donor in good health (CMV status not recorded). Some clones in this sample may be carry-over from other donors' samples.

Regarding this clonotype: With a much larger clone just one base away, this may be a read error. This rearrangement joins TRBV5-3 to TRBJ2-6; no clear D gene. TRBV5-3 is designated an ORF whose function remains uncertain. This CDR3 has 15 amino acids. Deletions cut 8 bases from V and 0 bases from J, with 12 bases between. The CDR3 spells CASGVDSSGANVLTF. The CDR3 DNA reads TGTGCCAGCGGCGTCGATAGCTCTGGGGCCAACGTCCTGACTTTC.

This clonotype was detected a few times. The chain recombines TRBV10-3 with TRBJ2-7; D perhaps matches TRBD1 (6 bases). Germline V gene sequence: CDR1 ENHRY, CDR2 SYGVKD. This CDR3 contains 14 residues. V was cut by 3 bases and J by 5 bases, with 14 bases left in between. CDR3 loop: CAISERTVDNEQYF. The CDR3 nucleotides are TGTGCCATCAGTGAACGGACAGTCGACAACGAGCAGTACTTC.

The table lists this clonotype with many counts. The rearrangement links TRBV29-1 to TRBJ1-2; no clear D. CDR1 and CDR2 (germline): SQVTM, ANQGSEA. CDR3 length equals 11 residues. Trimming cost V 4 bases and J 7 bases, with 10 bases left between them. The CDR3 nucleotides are TGCAGCGTTGGGGTTCTCGGTGGCTACACCTTC. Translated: CSVGVLGGYTF.

CDR3 residues: CSARTNRGYGYTF. CDR3 bases: TGCAGTGCTAGAACGAACAGGGGCTATGGCTACACCTTC. The J gene is TRBJ1-2, the V gene TRBV20-1; TRBD1 matches 7 bases. After removal of 2 bases from V and 4 bases from J, the junction contained 4 bases not matched to a gene. This CDR3 is built from 13 residues. Germline CDR1 DFQATT, CDR2 SNEGSKA (reference sequence).

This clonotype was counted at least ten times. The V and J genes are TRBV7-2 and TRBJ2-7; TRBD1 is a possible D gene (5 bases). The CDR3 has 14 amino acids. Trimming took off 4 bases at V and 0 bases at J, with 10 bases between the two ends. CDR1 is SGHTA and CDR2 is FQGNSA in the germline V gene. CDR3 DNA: TGTGCCAGCAGCTCAACAGGCACCTCCTACGAGCAGTACTTC. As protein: CASSSTGTSYEQYF.

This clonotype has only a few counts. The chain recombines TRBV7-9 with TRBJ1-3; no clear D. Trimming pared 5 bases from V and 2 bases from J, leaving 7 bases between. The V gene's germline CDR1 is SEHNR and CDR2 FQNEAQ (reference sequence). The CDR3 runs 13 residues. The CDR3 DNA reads TGTGCCAGCAGCCGGGGAACTGGAAACACCATATATTTT. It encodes CASSRGTGNTIYF.

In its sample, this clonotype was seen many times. Here the CDR3 DNA reads TGCAGTGCCCCCCAGGGGCAAGAGACCCAGTACTTC. Residues: CSAPQGQETQYF. The V and J genes are TRBV20-1 and TRBJ2-5; a weak D match, TRBD1 (6 bases). This CDR3 is built from 12 residues. The ends were cut back, 6 bases at V and 2 bases at J, with 10 bases in the middle. CDR1 and CDR2 from the germline V gene are DFQATT and SNEGSKA (reference sequence).

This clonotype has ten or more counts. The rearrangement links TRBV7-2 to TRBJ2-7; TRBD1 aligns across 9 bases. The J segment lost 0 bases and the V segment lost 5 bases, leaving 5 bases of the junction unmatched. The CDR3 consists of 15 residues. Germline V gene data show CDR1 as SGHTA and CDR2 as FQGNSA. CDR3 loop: CASSKQGANSYEQYF. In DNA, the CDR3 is TGTGCCAGCAGCAAACAGGGGGCGAACTCCTACGAGCAGTACTTC.

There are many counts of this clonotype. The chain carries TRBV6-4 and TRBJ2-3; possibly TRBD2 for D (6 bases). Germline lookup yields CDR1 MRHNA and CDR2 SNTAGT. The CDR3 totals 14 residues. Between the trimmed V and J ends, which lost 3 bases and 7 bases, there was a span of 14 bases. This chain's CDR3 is CASSESREANTQYF. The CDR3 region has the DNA TGTGCCAGCAGTGAGTCGAGGGAGGCAAATACGCAGTATTTT.

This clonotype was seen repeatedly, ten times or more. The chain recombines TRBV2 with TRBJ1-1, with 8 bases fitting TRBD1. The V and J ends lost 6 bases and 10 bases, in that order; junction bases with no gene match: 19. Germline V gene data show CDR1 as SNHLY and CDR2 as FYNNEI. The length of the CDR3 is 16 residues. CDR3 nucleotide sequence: TGTGCCAGCAGGGAGAAAGGACAGGGCTCACCTAATCCAGCTTTCTTT. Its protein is CASREKGQGSPNPAFF. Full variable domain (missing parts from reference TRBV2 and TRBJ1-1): EPEVTQTPSHQVTQMGQEVILRCVPISNHLYFYWYRQILGQKVEFLVSFYNNEISEKSEIFDDQFSVERPDGSNFTLKIRSTKLEDSAMYFCASREKGQGSPNPAFFGQGTRLTVV.

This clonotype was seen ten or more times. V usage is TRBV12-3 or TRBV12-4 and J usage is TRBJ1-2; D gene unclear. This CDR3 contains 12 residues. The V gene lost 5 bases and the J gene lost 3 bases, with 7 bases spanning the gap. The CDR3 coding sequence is TGTGCCAGCAGTGCGGATGACTATGGCTACACCTTC. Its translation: CASSADDYGYTF.

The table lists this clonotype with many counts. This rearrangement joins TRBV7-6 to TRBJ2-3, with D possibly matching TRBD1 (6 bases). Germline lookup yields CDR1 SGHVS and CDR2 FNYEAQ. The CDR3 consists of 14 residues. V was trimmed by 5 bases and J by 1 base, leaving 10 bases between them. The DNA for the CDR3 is TGTGCCAGCAGCCAAGCAGGGGGCACAGATACGCAGTATTTT. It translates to CASSQAGGTDTQYF.

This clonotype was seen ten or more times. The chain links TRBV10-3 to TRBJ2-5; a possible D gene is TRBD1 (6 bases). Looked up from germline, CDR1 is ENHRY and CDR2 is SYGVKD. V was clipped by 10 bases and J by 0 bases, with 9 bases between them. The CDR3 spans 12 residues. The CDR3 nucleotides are TGTGCCACCCGGGACAACCAAGAGACCCAGTACTTC. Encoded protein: CATRDNQETQYF.

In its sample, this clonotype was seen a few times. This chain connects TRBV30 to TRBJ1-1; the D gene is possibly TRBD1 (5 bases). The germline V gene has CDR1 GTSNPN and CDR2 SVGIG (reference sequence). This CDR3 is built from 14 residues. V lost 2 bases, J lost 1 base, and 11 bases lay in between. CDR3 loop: CAWSRGTANTEAFF. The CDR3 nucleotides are TGTGCCTGGAGTCGTGGGACCGCGAACACTGAAGCTTTCTTT.

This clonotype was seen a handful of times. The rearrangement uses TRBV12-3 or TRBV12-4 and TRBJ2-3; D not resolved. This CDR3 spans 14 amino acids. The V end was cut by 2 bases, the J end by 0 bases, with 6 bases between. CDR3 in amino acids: CASSLLGSTDTQYF. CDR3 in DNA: TGTGCCAGCAGTTTACTTGGGAGCACAGATACGCAGTATTTT.

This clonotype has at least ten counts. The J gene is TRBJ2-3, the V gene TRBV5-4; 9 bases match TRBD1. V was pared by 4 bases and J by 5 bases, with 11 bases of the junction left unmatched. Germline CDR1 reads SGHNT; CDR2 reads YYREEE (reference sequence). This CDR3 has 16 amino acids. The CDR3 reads CASSPRRQGVGDTQYF. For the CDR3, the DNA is TGTGCCAGCAGCCCGCGACGACAGGGGGTTGGAGATACGCAGTATTTT. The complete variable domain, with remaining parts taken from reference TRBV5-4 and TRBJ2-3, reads ETGVTQSPTHLIKTRGQQVTLRCSSQSGHNTVSWYQQALGQGPQFIFQYYREEENGRGNFPPRFSGLQFPNYSSELNVNALELDDSALYLCASSPRRQGVGDTQYFGPGTRLTVL.

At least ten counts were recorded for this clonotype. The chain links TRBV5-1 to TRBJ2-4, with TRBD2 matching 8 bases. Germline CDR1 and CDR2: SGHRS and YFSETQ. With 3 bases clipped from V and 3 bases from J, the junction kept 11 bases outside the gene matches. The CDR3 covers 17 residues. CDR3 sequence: CASSYGTSDGGKNIQYF. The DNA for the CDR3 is TGCGCCAGCAGCTACGGGACTAGTGATGGAGGCAAAAACATTCAGTACTTC.

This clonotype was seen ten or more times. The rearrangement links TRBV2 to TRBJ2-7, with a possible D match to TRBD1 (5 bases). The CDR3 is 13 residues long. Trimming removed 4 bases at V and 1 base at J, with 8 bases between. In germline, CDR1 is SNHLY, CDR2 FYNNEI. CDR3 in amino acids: CASSVQGSYEQYF. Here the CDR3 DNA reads TGTGCCAGCAGTGTTCAGGGTTCCTACGAGCAGTACTTC.

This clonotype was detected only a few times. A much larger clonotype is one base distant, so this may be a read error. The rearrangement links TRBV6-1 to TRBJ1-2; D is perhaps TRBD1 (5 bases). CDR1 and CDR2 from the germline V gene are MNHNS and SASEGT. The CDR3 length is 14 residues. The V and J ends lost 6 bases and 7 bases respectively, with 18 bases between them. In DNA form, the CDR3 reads TGTGCCAGCAGCAAAAGGGACGCGCGATTTGGCTACACCTTC. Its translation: CASSKRDARFGYTF.

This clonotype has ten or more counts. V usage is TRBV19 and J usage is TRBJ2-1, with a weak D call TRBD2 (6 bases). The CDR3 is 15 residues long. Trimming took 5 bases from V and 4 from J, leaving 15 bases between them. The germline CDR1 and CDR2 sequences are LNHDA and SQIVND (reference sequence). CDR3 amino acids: CASSPPPRGYNEQFF. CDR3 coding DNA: TGTGCCAGTAGTCCCCCGCCCCGGGGGTACAATGAGCAGTTCTTC.

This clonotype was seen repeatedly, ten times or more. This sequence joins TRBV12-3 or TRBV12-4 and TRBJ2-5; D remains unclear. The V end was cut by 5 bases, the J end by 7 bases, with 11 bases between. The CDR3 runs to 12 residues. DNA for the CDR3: TGTGCCAGCAGTCCCCGCTCAATGACCCAGTACTTC. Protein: CASSPRSMTQYF.

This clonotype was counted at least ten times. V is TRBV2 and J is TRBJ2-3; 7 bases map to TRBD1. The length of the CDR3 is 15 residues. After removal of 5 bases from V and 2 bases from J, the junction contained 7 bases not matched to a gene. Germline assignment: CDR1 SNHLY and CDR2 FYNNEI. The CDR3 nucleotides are TGTGCCAGCAGTTACCGGACAGGCGACACAGATACGCAGTATTTT. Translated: CASSYRTGDTDTQYF. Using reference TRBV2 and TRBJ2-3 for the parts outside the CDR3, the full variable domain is EPEVTQTPSHQVTQMGQEVILRCVPISNHLYFYWYRQILGQKVEFLVSFYNNEISEKSEIFDDQFSVERPDGSNFTLKIRSTKLEDSAMYFCASSYRTGDTDTQYFGPGTRLTVL.

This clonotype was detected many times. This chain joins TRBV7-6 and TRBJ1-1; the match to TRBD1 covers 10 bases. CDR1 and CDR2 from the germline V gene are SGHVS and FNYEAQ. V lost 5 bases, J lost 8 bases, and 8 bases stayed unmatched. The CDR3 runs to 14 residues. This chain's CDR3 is CASSVGTGDSEAFF. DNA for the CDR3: TGTGCCAGCAGCGTCGGGACAGGGGATTCCGAAGCTTTCTTT. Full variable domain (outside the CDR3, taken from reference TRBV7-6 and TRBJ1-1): GAGVSQSPRYKVTKRGQDVALRCDPISGHVSLYWYRQALGQGPEFLTYFNYEAQQDKSGLPNDRFSAERPEGSISTLTIQRTEQRDSAMYRCASSVGTGDSEAFFGQGTRLTVV.

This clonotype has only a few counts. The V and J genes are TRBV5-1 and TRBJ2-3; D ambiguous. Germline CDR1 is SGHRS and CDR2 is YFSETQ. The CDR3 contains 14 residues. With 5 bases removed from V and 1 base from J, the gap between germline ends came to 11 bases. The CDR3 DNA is TGCGCCAGCAGGCGGACCTCAGGCACAGATACGCAGTATTTT. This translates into CASRRTSGTDTQYF.

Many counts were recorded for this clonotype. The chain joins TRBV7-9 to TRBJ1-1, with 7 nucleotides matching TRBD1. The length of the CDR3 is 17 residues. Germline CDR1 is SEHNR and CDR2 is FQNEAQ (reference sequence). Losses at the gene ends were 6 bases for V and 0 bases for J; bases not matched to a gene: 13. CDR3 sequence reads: CASRNTGTDLMNTEAFF. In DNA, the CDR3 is TGTGCCAGCAGAAACACCGGGACAGACCTAATGAACACTGAAGCTTTCTTT.